These 27 T cell receptor beta chains were all obtained from the same sample, sequenced in a study of cytomegalovirus exposure and HLA in healthy donors. The PCR employed 60 Vbeta primers together with 13 Jbeta primers. Profiled with immunoSEQ multiplex PCR; TCRdb holds only in-frame clones, not every one. The data hold over 75,000 clones, with less than 10% observed a single time. The sample was PBMCs. These receptors came from a man aged 45-60 years in good health and CMV-seropositive.

CDR3 sequence (DNA): TGTGCCAGCTCCCACGACAAAGCGAACACCGGGGAGCTGTTTTTT. This translates into CASSHDKANTGELFF. The chain uses TRBV18 and TRBJ2-2; no clear D. From germline, CDR1 is KGHSH and CDR2 LQKENI. Trimming took 6 bases from V and 0 from J, leaving 11 bases between them. This CDR3 has 15 amino acids.

This clone was observed a few times. The chain uses TRBV4-1 and TRBJ1-1, with D possibly being TRBD1 (5 bases). The CDR3 consists of 14 residues. CDR1 and CDR2 (germline): MGHRA, YSYEKL. With 3 bases removed from V and 6 bases from J, the gap between germline ends came to 14 bases. Written as DNA, the CDR3 is TGCGCCAGCAGCCAGACAGACAGAGGAGCTGAAGCTTTCTTT. Protein: CASSQTDRGAEAFF.

The rearrangement uses TRBV11-2 and TRBJ2-5; TRBD2 is a possible D gene (7 bases). The DNA matches TRBJ2-7 better at its end, which makes the J call doubtful. The length of the CDR3 is 15 residues. CDR1 is SGHAT and CDR2 is FQNNGV in the germline V gene. The CDR3 region is CASSFSGGESYEQYF. CDR3 DNA: TGTGCCAGCAGCTTCTCGGGGGGCGAGTCCTACGAGCAGTACTTC.

This clone was counted only a few times. J is TRBJ1-5 and V is TRBV6-1; D is ambiguous. CDR3 length: 12 amino acids. The germline V gene has CDR1 MNHNS and CDR2 SASEGT. Trimming removed 7 bases at V and 0 bases at J, with 4 bases between. The CDR3: CASTHSNQPQHF. CDR3 DNA sequence: TGTGCCAGCACACATAGCAATCAGCCCCAGCATTTT.

The chain recombines TRBV6-6 with TRBJ2-3; possibly TRBD1 for D (6 bases). The germline gives CDR1 MNHNY, CDR2 SVGAGI (reference sequence). Trimming removed 5 bases at V and 2 bases at J, with 8 bases between. This CDR3 comprises 13 residues. CDR3 residues: CASSQGTTDTQYF. CDR3 coding DNA: TGTGCCAGCAGTCAGGGGACCACAGATACGCAGTATTTT.

In its sample, this clone was seen a few times. The chain employs TRBV5-4 and TRBJ2-5, with D maybe TRBD2 (5 bases). The DNA matches TRBJ2-7 better at its end, which makes the J call doubtful. Germline loops: CDR1 SGHNT, CDR2 YYREEE (reference sequence). The CDR3 runs 14 residues. DNA of the CDR3: TGTGCCAGCAGCTCCCGGGGAGCTACCTACGAGCAGTACTTC. This gives the protein CASSSRGATYEQYF.

This clone has more than one count but fewer than ten. The rearrangement joins TRBV10-3 to TRBJ2-5; 8 nucleotides line up with TRBD1. V shed 0 bases and J 2 bases; nucleotides not matched to a gene: 2. The CDR3 consists of 15 residues. In germline, CDR1 is ENHRY, CDR2 SYGVKD. The CDR3 reads CAISESRTGQETQYF. The CDR3 DNA reads TGTGCCATCAGTGAGTCCCGGACAGGGCAAGAGACCCAGTACTTC.

The table lists this clone with a few counts. The chain joins TRBV15 to TRBJ1-3; D gene ambiguous. Germline lookup yields CDR1 LNHNV and CDR2 YYDKDF (reference sequence). V was cut by 1 base and J by 3 bases, with 10 bases left in between. The CDR3 runs 15 residues. CDR3 bases: TGTGCCACCAGCAGAGTAGGCGGAGGTGGAAACACCATATATTTT. It encodes CATSRVGGGGNTIYF.

V gene TRBV29-1 combines with J gene TRBJ1-1; TRBD1 matches 8 bases. V shed 7 bases, J shed 4 bases, and the junction held 2 bases outside the gene matches. Germline CDR1 reads SQVTM; CDR2 reads ANQGSEA. This CDR3 contains 11 residues. In DNA, the CDR3 is TGCAGCGCCGACAGGGGCACTGAAGCTTTCTTT. Translating it yields CSADRGTEAFF.

The sample holds many counts of this clone. This chain links TRBV27 with TRBJ1-2; 8 positions agree with TRBD1. CDR1 is MNHEY, CDR2 SMNVEV, per germline (reference sequence). The CDR3 spans 15 residues. The V and J ends lost 5 bases and 8 bases, in that order; junction bases with no gene match: 13. CDR3 nucleotides: TGTGCCAGCAGTCCCCGGACAGGGTTAATTAGGGGCTACACCTTC. This encodes CASSPRTGLIRGYTF.

This clone was found a few times. The rearrangement links TRBV7-6 to TRBJ2-3; D uncertain. The length of the CDR3 is 14 residues. Trimming took 5 bases from V and 1 from J, leaving 10 bases between them. CDR1 and CDR2 from the germline V gene are SGHVS and FNYEAQ. CDR3 region: CASSPLSGTDTQYF. DNA for the CDR3: TGTGCCAGCAGCCCTCTCAGCGGCACAGATACGCAGTATTTT.

This clone was counted only a few times. V gene TRBV7-3 combines with J gene TRBJ2-5; 12 bases match TRBD2. V lost 5 bases, J lost 9 bases, and 16 bases stayed unmatched. CDR1 SGHTA and CDR2 FQGTGA come from the germline V gene. The CDR3 runs to 17 residues. CDR3 region: CASSPYSGTSGLGAQYF. The CDR3 DNA reads TGTGCCAGCAGCCCCTACTCCGGGACTAGCGGGCTCGGGGCCCAGTACTTC.

This clone has more than one count but fewer than ten. The chain carries TRBV7-6 and TRBJ2-3; D is uncertain. Germline CDR1 reads SGHVS; CDR2 reads FNYEAQ. The CDR3 is 12 amino acids. The germline V and J ends were trimmed by 5 bases and 3 bases, with 6 bases remaining between them. Written as DNA, the CDR3 is TGTGCCAGCAGCCCCGCGACAGATACGCAGTATTTT. Translated, it gives CASSPATDTQYF.

The chain has TRBV12-5 and TRBJ2-7, with 10 bases aligning to TRBD1. Germline CDR1 reads LGHNT; CDR2 reads FRNRAP. Germline trimming cut 9 bases from V and 1 base from J; bases unmatched to any gene: 6. This CDR3 is 14 amino acids long. The DNA of the CDR3 is TGTGCTAGCCAGATGGACAGGGGGTCCTACGAGCAGTACTTC. Amino acids: CASQMDRGSYEQYF.

This chain uses TRBV6-1 with TRBJ1-5; 7 bases are a match to TRBD1. V trimming: 4 bases; J trimming: 0 bases; junction bases outside the gene matches: 9. The CDR3 is 17 amino acids. Germline-derived CDR1 and CDR2 are MNHNS and SASEGT. CDR3 sequence: CASSGGRTGYSNQPQHF. The CDR3 DNA follows: TGTGCCAGCAGTGGCGGCCGGACAGGATATAGCAATCAGCCCCAGCATTTT.

This clone was observed many times. This rearrangement joins TRBV9 to TRBJ2-1, with 7 bases lining up with TRBD2. J lost 2 bases, V lost 0 bases, and 8 bases had no gene match. CDR1 is SGDLS and CDR2 is YYNGEE in the germline V gene. This CDR3 region has 17 residues. The CDR3 region has the DNA TGTGCCAGCAGCGTAGACGGCGGGAGTGGTGCCTACAATGAGCAGTTCTTC. Translated: CASSVDGGSGAYNEQFF. The full variable domain, completed using reference TRBV9 and TRBJ2-1, is DSGVTQTPKHLITATGQRVTLRCSPRSGDLSVYWYQQSLDQGLQFLIQYYNGEERAKGNILERFSAQQFPDLHSELNLSSLELGDSALYFCASSVDGGSGAYNEQFFGPGTRLTVL.

Concerning this clone: The same CDR3 is also encoded by other DNA sequences in this sample. V and J are TRBV9 and TRBJ2-2, with 16 bases matching TRBD2. Per the germline V gene, CDR1 is SGDLS and CDR2 is YYNGEE. The CDR3 sequence is 16 residues long. V was clipped by 2 bases and J by 6 bases; unmatched bases: 1. The CDR3 sequence is CASSVGTSGRAGELFF. The DNA of the CDR3 is TGTGCCAGCAGCGTGGGGACTAGCGGGAGGGCCGGGGAGCTGTTTTTT.

This clone was seen a handful of times. This sequence joins TRBV28 and TRBJ2-7, with D perhaps matching TRBD1 (5 bases). Trimming pared 7 bases from V and 4 bases from J, leaving 17 bases between. Germline V lookup: CDR1 MDHEN, CDR2 SYDVKM. The CDR3 loop spans 14 amino acids. CDR3 in DNA: TGTGCCAGCAAAATAACAGGTTCCCTTTACGAGCAGTACTTC. As protein: CASKITGSLYEQYF.

Only a few counts were recorded for this clone. The chain recombines TRBV7-9 with TRBJ2-3; 9 bases fit TRBD2. This CDR3 has 15 residues. Losses at the gene ends were 3 bases for V and 0 bases for J; bases not matched to a gene: 1. Germline-derived CDR1 and CDR2 are SEHNR and FQNEAQ (reference sequence). CDR3 bases: TGTGCCAGCAGCTTTAGCGGGGGTAGCACAGATACGCAGTATTTT. It is translated as CASSFSGGSTDTQYF.

CDR3 coding DNA: TGTGCCAGTAGTGTTGTACTGGCGGAGGTCTACGAGCAGTACTTC. It specifies CASSVVLAEVYEQYF. This chain connects TRBV19 to TRBJ2-7; D may be TRBD2 (5 bases). The CDR3 contains 15 residues. Germline V lookup: CDR1 LNHDA, CDR2 SQIVND (reference sequence). The ends were cut back, 5 bases at V and 3 bases at J, with 17 bases in the middle.

The chain joins TRBV5-6 to TRBJ2-6; D may be TRBD1 (6 bases). This CDR3 is 17 amino acids long. V was pared by 0 bases and J by 1 base, with 11 bases between. CDR1 is SGHDT and CDR2 is YYEEEE in the germline V gene. The CDR3 region is CASSLEGGRSGANVLTF. DNA of the CDR3: TGTGCCAGCAGCTTGGAAGGGGGTCGGTCTGGGGCCAACGTCCTGACTTTC. Full variable domain (rest looked up from reference TRBV5-6 and TRBJ2-6): DAGVTQSPTHLIKTRGQQVTLRCSPKSGHDTVSWYQQALGQGPQFIFQYYEEEERQRGNFPDRFSGHQFPNYSSELNVNALLLGDSALYLCASSLEGGRSGANVLTFGAGSRLTVL.

This clone was picked up a small number of times. The J gene is TRBJ2-1, the V gene TRBV10-3, with unresolved D. V lost 2 bases to trimming and J lost 9 bases, with 8 bases between them. CDR3 length: 12 residues. Germline assignment: CDR1 ENHRY and CDR2 SYGVKD. The CDR3 DNA reads as TGTGCCATCAGTGAGCCCGGTCTTGAGCAGTTCTTC. Translating it yields CAISEPGLEQFF.

Points on this clone: Likely a read error: the CDR3 ends without its conserved phenylalanine or tryptophan. V and J are TRBV9 and TRBJ1-1; 8 positions match TRBD1. CDR3 size: 18 residues. The ends lost 4 bases at V and 4 bases at J; junction bases unmatched: 18. The germline V gene has CDR1 SGDLS and CDR2 YYNGEE. Here the CDR3 DNA reads TGTGCCAGCAGCCCCCACCGTACCTCAGGGGGCCGTGGCACTGAAGCTTTCTCT. Amino acids: CASSPHRTSGGRGTEAFS.

This clone was detected only a few times. V is TRBV28 and J is TRBJ1-2; D unresolved. Trimming left V 7 bases short and J 7 bases short, with 22 bases between. The CDR3 loop spans 15 amino acids. Germline-derived CDR1 and CDR2 are MDHEN and SYDVKM. CDR3 loop: CASTLGASRTSGYTF. The DNA for the CDR3 is TGTGCCAGCACCTTGGGAGCATCTCGGACTTCTGGCTACACCTTC.

The chain links TRBV29-1 to TRBJ2-7, with a weak D call TRBD1 (5 bases). V dropped 4 bases and J dropped 0 bases, with 7 bases sitting between them. The CDR3 sequence is 12 residues long. Germline CDR1 is SQVTM and CDR2 is ANQGSEA. The CDR3 sequence is CSVAQDSYEQYF. As DNA, the CDR3 is TGCAGCGTTGCACAGGACTCCTACGAGCAGTACTTC.

This clone was recorded a few times. The rearrangement joins TRBV10-3 to TRBJ2-1; 11 positions agree with TRBD2. J lost 0 bases, V lost 4 bases, and 8 bases had no gene match. This CDR3 has 18 residues. In germline, CDR1 is ENHRY, CDR2 SYGVKD. The CDR3 sequence is CAISVGLAATSSYNEQFF. The DNA for the CDR3 is TGTGCCATCAGTGTGGGACTAGCGGCGACTAGCTCCTACAATGAGCAGTTCTTC.

This clone was detected a few times. CDR3 sequence: CASRSRQGGSYEQYF. CDR3 sequence (DNA): TGTGCCAGCAGATCCCGACAGGGAGGCTCCTACGAGCAGTACTTC. This chain uses TRBV6-5 with TRBJ2-7; D is possibly TRBD1 (7 bases). This CDR3 contains 15 residues. CDR1 is MNHEY, CDR2 SVGAGI, per germline. V lost 6 bases and J 0 bases, leaving 15 bases between the germline ends.